These 5 T cell receptor beta chains share one sample of origin, sequenced in a study of CD8 T cells in Susac syndrome. The authors reverse transcribed about 0.5 to 1 ug RNA with random hexamers. TCRdb called the immunoSEQ multiplex PCR reads again in MiXCR, with one record for every CDR3 protein. The profile covers approximately 170,000 distinct CDR3 sequences, with 93% appearing a single time and around 0.13% taken by the ten largest. What was sequenced was CD4+ T cells from PBMCs. The receptor set was obtained from a human donor in good health.

The rearrangement joins TRBV15 to TRBJ2-5, with 8 bases that match TRBD2. This CDR3 is built from 14 residues. Losses at the gene ends were 6 bases for V and 5 bases for J; bases not matched to a gene: 8. The germline CDR1 and CDR2 sequences are LNHNV and YYDKDF (reference sequence). In DNA form, the CDR3 reads TGTGCCACCAGGACAGCGGGGGCGTTGGAGACCCAGTACTTC. Translating gives CATRTAGALETQYF.

The genes are TRBV12-3 or TRBV12-4 and TRBJ1-1; D is ambiguous. V was pared by 5 bases and J by 6 bases, with 10 bases between. This CDR3 comprises 12 residues. The CDR3 sequence is CASSPGPSEAFF. The CDR3 DNA sequence: TGTGCCAGCAGTCCCGGGCCGTCTGAAGCTTTCTTT.

The chain couples TRBV10-3 to TRBJ1-1, with 8 bases identical to TRBD1. CDR1 and CDR2 (germline): ENHRY, SYGVKD. Trimming cost V 11 bases and J 4 bases; bases outside gene matches: 9. This CDR3 contains 13 residues. CDR3 amino acids: CAVIPGQGTEAFF. CDR3 nucleotide sequence: TGTGCCGTGATTCCCGGACAGGGCACTGAAGCTTTCTTT.

V gene TRBV3-1 combines with J gene TRBJ1-1; TRBD1 matches 8 bases. Germline V gene lookup returns CDR1 LGHDT and CDR2 YNNKEL (reference sequence). V lost 4 bases and J lost 6; bases outside the gene matches: 7. This CDR3 has 14 amino acids. The CDR3 nucleotides are TGTGCCAGCAGCCGGCTCCAGGGGGCGGCTGAAGCTTTCTTT. It translates to CASSRLQGAAEAFF.

V and J are TRBV13 and TRBJ1-2; perhaps TRBD1 as D (5 bases). This CDR3 contains 15 residues. The germline V and J ends were trimmed by 0 bases and 3 bases, with 11 bases remaining between them. Germline values: CDR1 PRHDT, CDR2 FYEKMQ (reference sequence). This chain's CDR3 is CASSLGAGGDYGYTF. The CDR3 coding sequence is TGTGCCAGCAGCTTAGGTGCGGGGGGGGACTATGGCTACACCTTC.